This TCR beta chain comes out of a study of graft-versus-host responses after intestinal transplantation. Overall study: Every one of the recipients received anti-thymocyte globulin induction and afterwards took tacrolimus and steroids for 3 to 4 years.

Comment on this clone: Its antigen is unidentified.

Study-wide results and caveats: Early post-transplant declines in HvG were associated with peak levels of circulating GvH clones. Analysis identified GvH clones in recipient marrow, with some appearing first in ileum or blood.

Assay used: immunoSEQ multiplex PCR; TCRdb lists only in-frame clones, some missing. The sample lists 55,000 to 80,000 clones; 90% to 95% were seen once. The length of the CDR3 is 12 residues. V lost 5 bases, J lost 3 bases, and 8 bases lay in between. CDR1 and CDR2 from the germline V gene are SEHNR and FQNEAQ (reference sequence). Here the sequenced sample was unstimulated CD8+ T cells sorted from spleen or lymph node cells, taken before transplant. The sequence derives from a human donor who was the organ donor for an intestinal transplant. The V gene is TRBV7-9, the J gene TRBJ2-7, with D uncertain. The CDR3 here is CASSPGGYEQYF. In DNA, the CDR3 is TGTGCCAGCAGCCCAGGTGGCTACGAGCAGTACTTC.